Here is one T cell receptor beta chain with its context. The antigen remains undetermined. Use of 60 Vbeta and 13 Jbeta primers characterized the PCR. Generated by immunoSEQ multiplex PCR, the TCRdb table keeps only in-frame clones and is missing some. The repertoire includes approximately 170,000 clones, approximately 88% of them detected once, and 1.2% sits in the top ten. Those who donated were healthy bone marrow donors. The record originates from a study of cytomegalovirus exposure and HLA in healthy donors. General study points: HLA-A and HLA-B allele assignments for most subjects were reportedly predicted accurately using TCR beta sequences. Listed as cytomegalovirus-associated were around 160 TCR beta chains.

With V trimmed by 2 bases and J by 4 bases, 11 bases remained unmatched. Per the germline V gene, CDR1 is SGHDT and CDR2 is YYEEEE. The CDR3 consists of 18 residues. The sample comprised PBMCs. The clonotype was recovered from a boy between 2 and 10 years old in good health and CMV-seronegative. The chain carries TRBV5-6 and TRBJ2-7; the match to TRBD2 covers 14 bases. This CDR3 reads CASSLLGLAGGHGYEQYV. CDR3 sequence (DNA): TGTGCCAGCAGCTTACTAGGACTAGCGGGGGGCCACGGGTACGAGCAGTACGTC.